This T cell receptor (beta chain) stems from a study of blood T cell repertoires in COVID-19. The CDR3 totals 14 residues. Looked up from germline, CDR1 is MNHEY and CDR2 is SMNVEV (reference sequence). Assay used: immunoSEQ multiplex PCR; TCRdb lists only in-frame clones, some missing. The sample includes around 23,000 clones, about nine tenths of them seen just once. Comment on this clone: One end of the junction does not line up with germline, which may come from a read error.

V is TRBV27 and J is TRBJ1-5, with 7 bases identical to TRBD1. The sequenced material came from peripheral blood. This clonotype was sampled from an elderly woman with active or convalescent COVID-19. CDR3 sequence (DNA): TGTGCCAGCAGCCTTGGACAGGATGATCAGTCCCAGCATTTT. Translating gives CASSLGQDDQSQHF.